This T cell receptor (beta chain) originates from a study of shared clonotypes between healthy human individuals. Whole-study results and caveats: Clonotypes which were not shared had lower generation probabilities than clonotypes that all four donors shared.

As for this clone: Its antigen is undetermined.

Sorted subsets were amplified in replicate PCRs using about 210 ng DNA, 32,000 or so T cell genomes. Original processing methods: Filtering was not the same, since immunoSEQ gave junction-only sequences without quality scores. Using immunoSEQ multiplex PCR, the repertoire was profiled, and TCRdb retains in-frame clones only, with some absent. D and trimming were read from the DNA, whereas the V and J calls and clone size are those reported in that table. The sample shows 950,000 to 1,300,000 clones, roughly 80% of them seen only once. The sequence was obtained from a man between 18 and 29 years old in good health. Sequences were obtained from memory CD4+ T cells sorted from blood. As to subset: CD45RA-negative fraction.

CDR3 coding DNA: TGTGCCAGCAGTCCCCGGGGGGCCGGCACTGAAGCTTTCTTT. It translates to CASSPRGAGTEAFF. The gene calls are TRBV2 and TRBJ1-1, with D possibly being TRBD1 (6 bases). This CDR3 has 14 residues. From germline, CDR1 is SNHLY and CDR2 FYNNEI. V was trimmed by 5 bases and J by 4 bases, leaving 14 bases between them.